This passage covers 21 T cell receptor beta chains from one sample sequenced in a study of CD8 T cells in Susac syndrome. Reverse transcription of 0.5 to 1 ug RNA was carried out with random hexamers. TCRdb passed the immunoSEQ multiplex PCR reads through MiXCR, listing each CDR3 protein once. Among roughly 150,000 distinct CDR3 sequences, approximately 94% were seen once, and the ten largest hold roughly 0.21%. Sequencing used CD8+ T cells from PBMCs. Source of these receptors: a human donor with multiple sclerosis.

This clonotype appeared once. The chain recombines TRBV19 with TRBJ1-1; D is possibly TRBD1 (6 bases). Trimming cost V 5 bases and J 0 bases, with 13 bases left between them. The CDR3 sequence is 15 residues long. Germline CDR1 and CDR2: LNHDA and SQIVND (reference sequence). CDR3 sequence reads: CASSGRTEMNTEAFF. Written as DNA, the CDR3 is TGTGCCAGTAGTGGAAGGACAGAGATGAACACTGAAGCTTTCTTT.

The chain carries TRBV2 and TRBJ2-3; 10 nucleotides line up with TRBD2. V lost 7 bases, J lost 9 bases, and 19 bases stayed unmatched. The CDR3 spans 17 residues. Germline CDR1 and CDR2: SNHLY and FYNNEI. Here the CDR3 DNA reads TGTGCCAGCATACGAGCGGGGGGGCTAGACCCCATGGGGACGCAGTATTTT. This sequence encodes CASIRAGGLDPMGTQYF. Complete variable domain (other parts from reference TRBV2 and TRBJ2-3): EPEVTQTPSHQVTQMGQEVILRCVPISNHLYFYWYRQILGQKVEFLVSFYNNEISEKSEIFDDQFSVERPDGSNFTLKIRSTKLEDSAMYFCASIRAGGLDPMGTQYFGPGTRLTVL.

The rearrangement uses TRBV12-3 or TRBV12-4 and TRBJ2-7; a weak D match, TRBD2 (6 bases). The V end was cut by 5 bases, the J end by 0 bases, with 26 bases between. The CDR3 is 19 amino acids. The CDR3 DNA sequence: TGTGCCAGCAGTCCTACTAGGGAGGCCTCTGGGCCAAGCTCCTACGAGCAGTACTTC. Encoded protein: CASSPTREASGPSSYEQYF.

This clonotype has a single count. The chain couples TRBV5-4 to TRBJ2-7, with D unresolved. Germline V gene data show CDR1 as SGHNT and CDR2 as YYREEE (reference sequence). V was shortened by 2 bases and J by 2 bases, with 11 bases between the two germline ends. CDR3 size: 14 residues. CDR3 sequence: CASSFSGSTYEQYF. CDR3 DNA sequence: TGTGCCAGCAGCTTCAGTGGATCGACCTACGAGCAGTACTTC.

This chain uses TRBV7-9 with TRBJ1-2, with 8 bases that match TRBD1. Germline assignment: CDR1 SEHNR and CDR2 FQNEAQ (reference sequence). V trimming: 1 base; J trimming: 4 bases; junction bases outside the gene matches: 2. This CDR3 spans 14 amino acids. CDR3 nucleotide sequence: TGTGCCAGCAGCTTAGGGACAGGGATCTATGGCTACACCTTC. Its translation: CASSLGTGIYGYTF.

J is TRBJ2-7 and V is TRBV27; 8 nucleotides align to TRBD1. CDR1 is MNHEY and CDR2 is SMNVEV in the germline V gene (reference sequence). The V gene end was trimmed by 3 bases and the J gene end by 3 bases; junction bases not matched to a gene: 4. The CDR3 runs to 14 residues. The CDR3 sequence: CASSFQGALYEQYF. CDR3 sequence (DNA): TGTGCCAGCAGTTTCCAGGGGGCCCTCTACGAGCAGTACTTC.

The chain is built from TRBV28 and TRBJ2-1, with D possibly TRBD1 on 5 matching bases. This CDR3 spans 15 amino acids. Trimming removed 11 bases at V and 0 bases at J, with 17 bases between. Looked up from germline, CDR1 is MDHEN and CDR2 is SYDVKM. The DNA of the CDR3 is TGTGCCGGTGCACGGACATCGAGCTCCTACAATGAGCAGTTCTTC. This gives the protein CAGARTSSSYNEQFF. Full variable domain (rest looked up from reference TRBV28 and TRBJ2-1): DVKVTQSSRYLVKRTGEKVFLECVQDMDHENMFWYRQDPGLGLRLIYFSYDVKMKEKGDIPEGYSVSREKKERFSLILESASTNQTSMYLCAGARTSSSYNEQFFGPGTRLTVL.

V gene TRBV3-1 combines with J gene TRBJ2-7, with D maybe TRBD2 (5 bases). V lost 3 bases and J 1 base, leaving 10 bases between the germline ends. Germline V CDR1 and CDR2: LGHDT, YNNKEL (reference sequence). The CDR3 spans 14 residues. The CDR3 spells CASSHPWRSYEQYF. In DNA, the CDR3 is TGTGCCAGCAGCCACCCTTGGAGGTCCTACGAGCAGTACTTC.

This chain joins TRBV2 and TRBJ2-1, with 7 bases matching TRBD2. Trimming at V came to 11 bases and at J to 7 bases, leaving 8 bases not matched to a gene. The CDR3 is 12 amino acids. Germline-derived CDR1 and CDR2 are SNHLY and FYNNEI. The CDR3 DNA reads TGTGCCCTCACTAGCGTTAAGAATGAGCAGTTCTTC. Translation gives CALTSVKNEQFF.

The CDR3 nucleotides are TGTGCCTCACAGCCAGGGTTTTCCTACAATGAGCAGTTCTTC. Translated, it gives CASQPGFSYNEQFF. The genes are TRBV2 and TRBJ2-1; perhaps TRBD1 as D (5 bases). Germline lookup yields CDR1 SNHLY and CDR2 FYNNEI. V lost 11 bases and J 1 base, leaving 15 bases between the germline ends. This CDR3 has 14 amino acids.

The DNA of the CDR3 is TGTGCCAGCAGCTTTGGGTTCGGACAGGGGTCTTACGAGCAGTACTTC. Its protein is CASSFGFGQGSYEQYF. V is TRBV13 and J is TRBJ2-7, with 9 bases lining up with TRBD1. Trimming took 3 bases from V and 4 from J; bases not matched to a gene: 10. Germline CDR1 reads PRHDT; CDR2 reads FYEKMQ (reference sequence). The length of the CDR3 is 16 residues.

V usage is TRBV12-3 or TRBV12-4 and J usage is TRBJ2-7; 10 nucleotides line up with TRBD1. The CDR3 has 16 residues. The trim removed 0 bases at V and 2 bases at J, leaving 4 bases unmatched. The CDR3 loop reads CASSLAGDRGAYEQYF. The CDR3 nucleotides read TGTGCCAGCAGTTTAGCTGGGGACAGGGGTGCCTACGAGCAGTACTTC.

This rearrangement joins TRBV13 to TRBJ2-7; D gene ambiguous. The germline V gene has CDR1 PRHDT and CDR2 FYEKMQ (reference sequence). The CDR3 runs 14 residues. Trimming removed 4 bases from V and 2 bases from J, with 12 bases in between. CDR3 coding DNA: TGTGCCAGCAGCTCCGCGGCCGGAACCTACGAGCAGTACTTC. Translation: CASSSAAGTYEQYF.

This chain connects TRBV30 to TRBJ2-2, with 10 bases fitting TRBD2. Per the germline V gene, CDR1 is GTSNPN and CDR2 is SVGIG (reference sequence). With V trimmed by 5 bases and J by 4 bases, 19 bases remained unmatched. The CDR3 has 19 amino acids. The CDR3 loop reads CAWFWPRGERGGLTGELFF. In DNA form, the CDR3 reads TGTGCCTGGTTCTGGCCCCGAGGAGAGCGGGGGGGCCTCACCGGGGAGCTGTTTTTT.

J is TRBJ2-7 and V is TRBV3-1, with D unresolved. CDR3 size: 14 residues. V was pared by 1 base and J by 5 bases, with 12 bases between. Germline V gene lookup returns CDR1 LGHDT and CDR2 YNNKEL (reference sequence). CDR3 DNA sequence: TGTGCCAGCAGCCAAGGGCATGTGTTAAACGAGCAGTACTTC. This gives the protein CASSQGHVLNEQYF.

This chain links TRBV7-9 with TRBJ2-5, with unresolved D. This CDR3 spans 14 amino acids. The germline gives CDR1 SEHNR, CDR2 FQNEAQ (reference sequence). V shed 4 bases and J shed 1 base, with 10 bases lying between them. The CDR3 sequence: CASSSPLAQETQYF. CDR3 DNA: TGTGCCAGCAGCTCGCCGCTTGCCCAAGAGACCCAGTACTTC.

The V call is TRBV3-1, the J call TRBJ2-1; D could derive from TRBD1 or TRBD2 (5 bases each). Germline V lookup: CDR1 LGHDT, CDR2 YNNKEL (reference sequence). This CDR3 region has 18 residues. Deletions cut 5 bases from V and 6 bases from J, with 26 bases between. The CDR3 region has the DNA TGTGCCAGCAGCTTAGAAAGGGACCCCTTCGCAAGGGTCAATGAGCAGTTCTTC. Its translation: CASSLERDPFARVNEQFF.

V gene TRBV15 combines with J gene TRBJ1-1, with 7 bases matching TRBD1. CDR3 length equals 14 residues. V gave up 5 bases and J gave up 3 bases; unmatched junction bases: 6. In germline, CDR1 is LNHNV, CDR2 YYDKDF (reference sequence). The CDR3 bases are TGTGCCACCAGCTCTAGGGGGCCTTACACTGAAGCTTTCTTT. Amino acids: CATSSRGPYTEAFF.

Only a few counts were recorded for this clonotype. This chain links TRBV6-2 or TRBV6-3 with TRBJ2-5; TRBD2 matches 14 bases. V gave up 5 bases and J gave up 5 bases; unmatched junction bases: 4. CDR1 MNHEY and CDR2 SVGEGT come from the germline V gene. CDR3 length equals 15 residues. The CDR3, as DNA: TGTGCCAGCAGTCCCAGGACTAGCGGGAGGGAGACCCAGTACTTC. It translates to CASSPRTSGRETQYF.

This chain connects TRBV27 to TRBJ1-2, with a weak D call TRBD1 (5 bases). The CDR3 has 13 amino acids. Trimming shortened V by 3 bases and J by 5 bases, and 10 bases separated the two germline ends. CDR1 is MNHEY, CDR2 SMNVEV, per germline (reference sequence). The CDR3 loop reads CASSFSQVYGYTF. In DNA form, the CDR3 reads TGTGCCAGCAGTTTCTCACAGGTTTATGGCTACACCTTC.

This sequence joins TRBV6-2 or TRBV6-3 and TRBJ2-5; D gene unclear. Germline CDR1 is MNHEY and CDR2 is SVGEGT. V gave up 2 bases and J gave up 5 bases, with 3 bases separating them. CDR3 length: 11 amino acids. CDR3 nucleotide sequence: TGTGCCAGCAGTTACCCGGAGACCCAGTACTTC. Encoded protein: CASSYPETQYF.